This paragraph covers one T cell receptor beta chain sequence. This sample is drawn from a study of blood T cell repertoires in COVID-19. As for the study in general: COVID-19 samples, acute and convalescent, were from the United States, Italy and Spain. PBMCs, B-cell-depleted T cells, or T cells provided the cDNA or gDNA that made up the material.

Authors' processing steps: Nucleated cell counts were estimated from reference gene primer amplification. The method was immunoSEQ multiplex PCR; TCRdb's version includes in-frame clones alone and lacks a portion of them. The V and J calls and the clone size are those of that table, but D and trimming were determined from the DNA. This sample yields about 42,000 clones, of which 70% to 90% are seen a single time; 10% to 15% belongs to the top ten. Looked up from germline, CDR1 is MNHNS and CDR2 is SASEGT. Trimming at V came to 3 bases and at J to 4 bases, leaving 4 bases not matched to a gene. The CDR3 is 14 amino acids.

The chain has TRBV6-1 and TRBJ2-3, with TRBD2 matching 7 bases. The specimen was peripheral blood. This sequence originates from a human donor in a cohort sampled during active COVID-19. For the CDR3, the DNA is TGTGCCAGCAGTGATGGGGGGGGACCAGATACGCAGTATTTT. It codes for CASSDGGGPDTQYF.